This entry features one TCR beta chain sequence. The data were taken from a study of blood T cell repertoires in COVID-19. Study details: COVID-19 samples collected from the United States, Italy and Spain covered acute and convalescent phases.

Measured with immunoSEQ multiplex PCR; TCRdb has only the in-frame clones, and not every one. The repertoire holds 200,000 to 300,000 clones, with approximately 80% as singletons. Deletions cut 1 base from V and 5 bases from J, with 11 bases between. Per the germline V gene, CDR1 is SEHNR and CDR2 is FQNEAQ (reference sequence). The CDR3 covers 14 residues. V gene TRBV7-9 combines with J gene TRBJ1-2; D unresolved. The origin of this receptor is a human donor in a cohort sampled during active COVID-19. The sample comprised peripheral blood. The DNA for the CDR3 is TGTGCCAGCAGCTTAGTCGAGGGAACGTATGGCTACACCTTC. It specifies CASSLVEGTYGYTF.